This entry concerns a single TCR beta chain. The sample belongs to a study of T cells in Graves' hyperthyroidism and ophthalmopathy. Amplification targeted TCR beta CDR3 regions from RNA transcripts. Carried out on the TCR CDR3, a first-round RT-PCR used the HTBI primer set. MiXCR, applied by TCRdb to the multiplex PCR reads, yields one record per CDR3 protein. The data contain 190,000 or so distinct CDR3 sequences, around 20% of them singletons. V shed 4 bases and J shed 2 bases, with 19 bases lying between them. The CDR3 runs to 17 residues. The germline CDR1 and CDR2 sequences are SGHVS and FQNEAQ. The J gene is TRBJ2-3, the V gene TRBV7-8; possible D gene TRBD1, 5 bases. This TCR came from a middle-aged man with Graves' hyperthyroidism. Sequencing used blood. This chain's CDR3 is CASSSRQRPPNTDTQYF. Written as DNA, the CDR3 is TGTGCCAGCAGCTCCCGACAGAGACCTCCGAACACAGATACGCAGTATTTT.